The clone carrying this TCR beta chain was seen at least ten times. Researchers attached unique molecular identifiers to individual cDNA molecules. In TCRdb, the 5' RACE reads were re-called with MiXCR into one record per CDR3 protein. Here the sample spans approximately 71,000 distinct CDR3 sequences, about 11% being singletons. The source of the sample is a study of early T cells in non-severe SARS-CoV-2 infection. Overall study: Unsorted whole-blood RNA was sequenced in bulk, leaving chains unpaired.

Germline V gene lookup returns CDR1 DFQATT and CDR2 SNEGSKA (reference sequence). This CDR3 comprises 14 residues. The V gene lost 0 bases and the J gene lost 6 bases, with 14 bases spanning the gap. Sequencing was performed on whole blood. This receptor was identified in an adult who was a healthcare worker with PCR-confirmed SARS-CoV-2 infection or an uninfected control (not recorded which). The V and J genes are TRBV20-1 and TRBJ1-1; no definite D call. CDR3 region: CSARDSSYSAEAFF. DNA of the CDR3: TGCAGTGCTAGAGATTCGTCGTATTCCGCTGAAGCTTTCTTT.